A single sample is the source of the 12 T cell receptor beta chains below, sequenced in a study of cytomegalovirus exposure and HLA in healthy donors. The PCR ran on 60 Vbeta and 13 Jbeta primers. Repertoires were generated with immunoSEQ multiplex PCR, while TCRdb's copy carries only in-frame clones and drops some. The repertoire holds some 130,000 clones, roughly 83% seen once, with 1% to 1.5% in the top ten. Specimen: PBMCs. The receptor set was obtained from a girl aged 2 to 10 in good health and CMV-seronegative.

This chain joins TRBV27 and TRBJ2-3; 7 nucleotides line up with TRBD2. This CDR3 is 15 amino acids long. CDR1 is MNHEY and CDR2 is SMNVEV in the germline V gene (reference sequence). Trimming took 5 bases from V and 2 from J; bases not matched to a gene: 7. The CDR3: CASSLSGIPTDTQYF. The CDR3 coding sequence is TGTGCCAGCAGTCTGAGCGGGATCCCCACAGATACGCAGTATTTT.

The chain uses TRBV28 and TRBJ2-7; a weak D match, TRBD1 (6 bases). The CDR3 runs 13 residues. Per the germline V gene, CDR1 is MDHEN and CDR2 is SYDVKM. Trimming removed 6 bases from V and 0 bases from J, with 9 bases in between. CDR3 sequence: CASSQGHSYEQYF. The CDR3 nucleotides are TGTGCCAGCAGCCAGGGACACTCCTACGAGCAGTACTTC.

The chain has TRBV5-1 and TRBJ1-4; D uncertain. The V end lost 3 bases, the J end lost 0 bases, and 6 bases lay between the germline ends. Germline V gene lookup returns CDR1 SGHRS and CDR2 YFSETQ. CDR3 length: 14 residues. The CDR3 bases are TGCGCCAGCAGCTCGTACACAACTAATGAAAAACTGTTTTTT. Translated, it gives CASSSYTTNEKLFF. Full variable domain (rest looked up from reference TRBV5-1 and TRBJ1-4): KAGVTQTPRYLIKTRGQQVTLSCSPISGHRSVSWYQQTPGQGLQFLFEYFSETQRNKGNFPGRFSGRQFSNSRSEMNVSTLELGDSALYLCASSSYTTNEKLFFGSGTQLSVL.

The V gene is TRBV5-4, the J gene TRBJ1-4, with unresolved D. This CDR3 comprises 14 residues. V was clipped by 2 bases and J by 6 bases, with 11 bases between them. Germline V CDR1 and CDR2: SGHNT, YYREEE (reference sequence). For the CDR3, the DNA is TGTGCCAGCAGCTTCCGGCCTGGAGATGAAAAACTGTTTTTT. Protein product: CASSFRPGDEKLFF.

This clone was detected only a few times. V gene TRBV7-2 combines with J gene TRBJ1-2; 7 bases line up with TRBD1. Germline assignment: CDR1 SGHTA and CDR2 FQGNSA. V shed 1 base and J 6 bases; nucleotides not matched to a gene: 5. The CDR3 has 14 residues. The CDR3 region has the DNA TGTGCCAGCAGCTTAGGAGGGGGCGGGGATGGCTACACCTTC. Translating it yields CASSLGGGGDGYTF.

CDR3 protein: CASSLDTGGNYGYTF. The CDR3 DNA is TGTGCCAGCAGCTTAGATACAGGGGGCAACTATGGCTACACCTTC. The V and J genes are TRBV7-9 and TRBJ1-2; TRBD1 agrees at 9 bases. V dropped 1 base and J dropped 2; count of bases not matched to a gene: 2. This CDR3 has 15 residues. CDR1 is SEHNR and CDR2 is FQNEAQ in the germline V gene (reference sequence).

The chain uses TRBV7-9 and TRBJ2-1; 7 bases map to TRBD1. CDR1 SEHNR and CDR2 FQNEAQ come from the germline V gene (reference sequence). V lost 6 bases, J lost 2 bases, and 4 bases stayed unmatched. This CDR3 is 14 amino acids long. The CDR3 DNA sequence: TGTGCCAGCAGTTCGCAGGGGGCCTACAATGAGCAGTTCTTC. Encoded protein: CASSSQGAYNEQFF.

The V gene is TRBV6-4, the J gene TRBJ2-6; D gene ambiguous. V was shortened by 0 bases and J by 1 base, with 4 bases between the two germline ends. The CDR3 contains 15 residues. Germline values: CDR1 MRHNA, CDR2 SNTAGT. The CDR3 nucleotides are TGTGCCAGCAGTGACTCTATATCTGGGGCCAACGTCCTGACTTTC. It translates to CASSDSISGANVLTF.

The chain couples TRBV29-1 to TRBJ2-1, with 8 bases lining up with TRBD2. Germline lookup yields CDR1 SQVTM and CDR2 ANQGSEA. J gave up 15 bases and V 3 bases, and 10 bases lay outside the gene matches. The length of the CDR3 is 12 residues. The CDR3 loop reads CSVDTSGTFPFF. As DNA, the CDR3 is TGCAGCGTTGACACTAGCGGAACCTTTCCGTTCTTC.

V gene TRBV28 combines with J gene TRBJ2-1; 9 bases agree with TRBD1. Germline CDR1 and CDR2: MDHEN and SYDVKM. V was pared by 7 bases and J by 5 bases, with 15 bases of the junction left unmatched. The CDR3 covers 17 residues. The CDR3 protein is CASNSGTGKGNHNEQFF. CDR3 nucleotides: TGTGCCAGCAACTCCGGGACAGGGAAGGGAAACCACAATGAGCAGTTCTTC. Full variable domain (outside the CDR3, taken from reference TRBV28 and TRBJ2-1): DVKVTQSSRYLVKRTGEKVFLECVQDMDHENMFWYRQDPGLGLRLIYFSYDVKMKEKGDIPEGYSVSREKKERFSLILESASTNQTSMYLCASNSGTGKGNHNEQFFGPGTRLTVL.

V is TRBV15 and J is TRBJ2-5, with D possibly matching TRBD1 (6 bases). With 1 base removed from V and 1 base from J, the gap between germline ends came to 13 bases. The CDR3 length is 16 residues. The germline CDR1 and CDR2 sequences are LNHNV and YYDKDF (reference sequence). The CDR3 nucleotides are TGTGCCACCAGCAGAGGGGCCGGACAGATCCAAGAGACCCAGTACTTC. This sequence encodes CATSRGAGQIQETQYF.

This clone came up once. The V gene is TRBV5-6, the J gene TRBJ1-2; TRBD1 might be the D (6 bases). With 4 bases removed from V and 1 base from J, the gap between germline ends came to 14 bases. Germline V gene sequence: CDR1 SGHDT, CDR2 YYEEEE. The CDR3 has 15 amino acids. DNA for the CDR3: TGTGCCAGCAGCCCCTGGGAGGGGGTTAACTATGGCTACACCTTC. This encodes CASSPWEGVNYGYTF.